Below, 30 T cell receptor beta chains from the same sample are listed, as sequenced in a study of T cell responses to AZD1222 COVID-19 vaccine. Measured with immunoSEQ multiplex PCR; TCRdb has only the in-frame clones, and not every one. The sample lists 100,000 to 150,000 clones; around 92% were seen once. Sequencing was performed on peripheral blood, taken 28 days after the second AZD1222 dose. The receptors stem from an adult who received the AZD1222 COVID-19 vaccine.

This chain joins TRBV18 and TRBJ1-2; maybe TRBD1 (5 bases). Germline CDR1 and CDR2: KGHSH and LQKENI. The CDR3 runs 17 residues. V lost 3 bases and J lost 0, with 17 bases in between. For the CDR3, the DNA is TGTGCCAGCTCACCTCAGAAGGGGATTACGGCTAACTATGGCTACACCTTC. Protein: CASSPQKGITANYGYTF.

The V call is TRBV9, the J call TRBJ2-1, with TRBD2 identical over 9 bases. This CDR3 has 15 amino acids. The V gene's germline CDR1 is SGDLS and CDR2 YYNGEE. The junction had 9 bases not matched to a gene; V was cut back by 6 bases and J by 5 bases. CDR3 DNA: TGTGCCAGCAACATGGCGGGGGGGTTCGACAATGAGCAGTTCTTC. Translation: CASNMAGGFDNEQFF.

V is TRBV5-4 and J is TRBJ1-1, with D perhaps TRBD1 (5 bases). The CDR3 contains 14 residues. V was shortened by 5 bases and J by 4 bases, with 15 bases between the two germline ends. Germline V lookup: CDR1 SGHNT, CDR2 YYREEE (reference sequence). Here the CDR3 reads CASRGDLLGTEAFF. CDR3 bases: TGTGCCAGCAGGGGGGACTTATTGGGCACTGAAGCTTTCTTT.

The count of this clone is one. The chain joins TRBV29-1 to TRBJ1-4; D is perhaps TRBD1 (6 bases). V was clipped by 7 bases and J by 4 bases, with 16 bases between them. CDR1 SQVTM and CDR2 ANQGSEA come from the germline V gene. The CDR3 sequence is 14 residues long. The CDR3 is CSAGAGAGNEKLFF. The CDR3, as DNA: TGCAGCGCAGGGGCGGGGGCCGGTAATGAAAAACTGTTTTTT.

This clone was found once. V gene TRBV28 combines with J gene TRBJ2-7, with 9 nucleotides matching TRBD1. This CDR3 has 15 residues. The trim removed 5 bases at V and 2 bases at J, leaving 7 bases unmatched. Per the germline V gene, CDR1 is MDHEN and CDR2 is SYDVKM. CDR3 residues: CASSPSGTGTYEQYF. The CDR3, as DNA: TGTGCCAGCAGTCCATCCGGGACAGGGACCTACGAGCAGTACTTC.

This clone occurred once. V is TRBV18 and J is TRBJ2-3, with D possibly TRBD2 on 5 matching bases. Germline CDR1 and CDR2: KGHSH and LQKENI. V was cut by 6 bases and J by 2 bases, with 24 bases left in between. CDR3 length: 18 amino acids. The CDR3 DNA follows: TGTGCCAGCTCCAAGAACTCTGGGAGCCTATGGGACACAGATACGCAGTATTTT. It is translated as CASSKNSGSLWDTDTQYF.

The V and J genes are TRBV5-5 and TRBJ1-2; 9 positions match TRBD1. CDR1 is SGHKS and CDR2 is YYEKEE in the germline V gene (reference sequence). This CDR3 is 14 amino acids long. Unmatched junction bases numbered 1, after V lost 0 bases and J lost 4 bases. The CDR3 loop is CASSLEGQGYGYTF. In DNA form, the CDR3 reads TGTGCCAGCAGCTTGGAGGGACAGGGCTATGGCTACACCTTC.

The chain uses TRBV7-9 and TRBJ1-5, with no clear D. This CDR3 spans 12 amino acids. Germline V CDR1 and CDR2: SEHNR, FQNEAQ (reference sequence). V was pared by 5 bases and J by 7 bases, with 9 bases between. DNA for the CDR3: TGTGCCAGCAGCACCCTGGGACAGCCCCAGCATTTT. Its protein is CASSTLGQPQHF. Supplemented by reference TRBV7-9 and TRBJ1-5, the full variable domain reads DTGVSQNPRHKITKRGQNVTFRCDPISEHNRLYWYRQTLGQGPEFLTYFQNEAQLEKSRLLSDRFSAERPKGSFSTLEIQRTEQGDSAMYLCASSTLGQPQHFGDGTRLSIL.

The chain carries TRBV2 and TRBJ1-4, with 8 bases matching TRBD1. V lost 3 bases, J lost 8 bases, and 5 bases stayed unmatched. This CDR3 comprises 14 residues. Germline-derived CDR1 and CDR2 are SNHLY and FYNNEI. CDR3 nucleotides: TGTGCCAGCAGTGAGCAGGGGGCACAGGAAAAACTGTTTTTT. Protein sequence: CASSEQGAQEKLFF.

The CDR3 protein is CASSFQTLSNTGELFF. As DNA, the CDR3 is TGTGCCAGCAGCTTCCAGACCCTCTCGAACACCGGGGAGCTGTTTTTT. This rearrangement joins TRBV7-8 to TRBJ2-2; no definite D call. Germline V CDR1 and CDR2: SGHVS, FQNEAQ. V lost 3 bases to trimming and J lost 0 bases, with 11 bases between them. This CDR3 contains 16 residues. The whole variable domain, filled in from reference TRBV7-8 and TRBJ2-2, reads GAGVSQSPRYKVAKRGQDVALRCDPISGHVSLFWYQQALGQGPEFLTYFQNEAQLDKSGLPSDRFFAERPEGSVSTLKIQRTQQEDSAVYLCASSFQTLSNTGELFFGEGSRLTVL.

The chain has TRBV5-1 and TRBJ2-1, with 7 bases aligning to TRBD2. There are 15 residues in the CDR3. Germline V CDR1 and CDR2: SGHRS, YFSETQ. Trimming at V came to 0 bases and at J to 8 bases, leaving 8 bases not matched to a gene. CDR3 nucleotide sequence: TGCGCCAGCAGCTTGGGGACTAGGATCAGGGATGAGCAGTTCTTC. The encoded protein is CASSLGTRIRDEQFF. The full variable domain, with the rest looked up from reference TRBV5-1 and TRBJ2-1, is KAGVTQTPRYLIKTRGQQVTLSCSPISGHRSVSWYQQTPGQGLQFLFEYFSETQRNKGNFPGRFSGRQFSNSRSEMNVSTLELGDSALYLCASSLGTRIRDEQFFGPGTRLTVL.

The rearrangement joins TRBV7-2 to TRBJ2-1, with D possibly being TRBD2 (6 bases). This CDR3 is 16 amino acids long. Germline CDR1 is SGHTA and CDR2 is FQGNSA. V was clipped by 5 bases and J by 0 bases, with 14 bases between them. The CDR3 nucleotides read TGTGCCAGCAGCCCCACTGGGGGGAGCTCCTACAATGAGCAGTTCTTC. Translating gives CASSPTGGSSYNEQFF.

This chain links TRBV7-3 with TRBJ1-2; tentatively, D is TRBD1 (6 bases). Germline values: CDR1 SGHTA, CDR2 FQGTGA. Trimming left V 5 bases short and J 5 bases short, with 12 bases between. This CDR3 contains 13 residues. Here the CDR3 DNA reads TGTGCCAGCAGCCCGGACAGAGTTTATGGCTACACCTTC. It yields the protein CASSPDRVYGYTF.

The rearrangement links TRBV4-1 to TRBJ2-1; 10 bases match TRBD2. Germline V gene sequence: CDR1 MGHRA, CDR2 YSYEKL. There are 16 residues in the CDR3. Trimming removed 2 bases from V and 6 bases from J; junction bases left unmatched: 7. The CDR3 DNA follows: TGCGCCAGCAGCCAACCCACTAGCGGGAAGCGCAATGAGCAGTTCTTC. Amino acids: CASSQPTSGKRNEQFF.

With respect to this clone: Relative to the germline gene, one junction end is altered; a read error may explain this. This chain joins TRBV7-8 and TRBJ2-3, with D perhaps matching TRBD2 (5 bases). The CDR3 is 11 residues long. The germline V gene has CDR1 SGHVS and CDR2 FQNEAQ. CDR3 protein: CASSPLDGLSF. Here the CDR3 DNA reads TGTGCCAGCAGCCCTTTGGACGGACTGAGTTTT.

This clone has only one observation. For the CDR3, the DNA is TGTGCCAGCAGCCCTACAGGGAGCCCCTACAATGAGCAGTTCTTC. Amino acid sequence: CASSPTGSPYNEQFF. The chain combines TRBV7-9 with TRBJ2-1; a weak D match, TRBD1 (6 bases). Germline CDR1 and CDR2: SEHNR and FQNEAQ (reference sequence). Deletions cut 5 bases from V and 2 bases from J, with 13 bases between. The CDR3 runs to 15 residues.

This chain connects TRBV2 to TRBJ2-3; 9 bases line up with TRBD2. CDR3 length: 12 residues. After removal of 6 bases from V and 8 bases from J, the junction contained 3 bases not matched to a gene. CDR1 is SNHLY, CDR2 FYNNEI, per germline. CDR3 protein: CASRRGGATQYF. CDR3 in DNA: TGTGCCAGCAGGCGGGGGGGTGCTACGCAGTATTTT. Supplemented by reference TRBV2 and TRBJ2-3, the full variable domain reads EPEVTQTPSHQVTQMGQEVILRCVPISNHLYFYWYRQILGQKVEFLVSFYNNEISEKSEIFDDQFSVERPDGSNFTLKIRSTKLEDSAMYFCASRRGGATQYFGPGTRLTVL.

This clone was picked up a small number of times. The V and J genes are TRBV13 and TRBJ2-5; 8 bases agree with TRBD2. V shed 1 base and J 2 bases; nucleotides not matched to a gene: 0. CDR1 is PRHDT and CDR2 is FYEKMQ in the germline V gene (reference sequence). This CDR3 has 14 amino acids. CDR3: CASSLAGGQETQYF. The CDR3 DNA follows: TGTGCCAGCAGCTTAGCGGGGGGGCAAGAGACCCAGTACTTC. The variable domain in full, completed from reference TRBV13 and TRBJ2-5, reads AAGVIQSPRHLIKEKRETATLKCYPIPRHDTVYWYQQGPGQDPQFLISFYEKMQSDKGSIPDRFSAQQFSDYHSELNMSSLELGDSALYFCASSLAGGQETQYFGPGTRLLVL.

CDR3 sequence reads: CASSYTTGAEAFF. The CDR3 DNA reads TGTGCCAGCAGTTATACGACAGGGGCTGAAGCTTTCTTT. This chain links TRBV6-2 or TRBV6-3 with TRBJ1-1; 8 nucleotides line up with TRBD1. This CDR3 is built from 13 residues. The ends lost 3 bases at V and 6 bases at J; junction bases unmatched: 3. Germline V lookup: CDR1 MNHEY, CDR2 SVGEGT.

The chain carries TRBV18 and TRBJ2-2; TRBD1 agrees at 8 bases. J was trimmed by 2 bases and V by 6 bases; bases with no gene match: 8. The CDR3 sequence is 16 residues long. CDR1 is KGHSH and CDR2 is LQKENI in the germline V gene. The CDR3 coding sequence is TGTGCCAGCTCGCTGATTGGACAGGGTAACACCGGGGAGCTGTTTTTT. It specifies CASSLIGQGNTGELFF.

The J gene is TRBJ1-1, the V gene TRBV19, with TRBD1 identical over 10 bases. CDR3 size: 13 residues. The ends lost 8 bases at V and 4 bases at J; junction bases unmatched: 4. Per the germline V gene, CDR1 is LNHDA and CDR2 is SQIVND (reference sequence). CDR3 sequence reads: CASGQGGGTEAFF. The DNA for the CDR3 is TGTGCCAGTGGACAGGGGGGTGGCACTGAAGCTTTCTTT.

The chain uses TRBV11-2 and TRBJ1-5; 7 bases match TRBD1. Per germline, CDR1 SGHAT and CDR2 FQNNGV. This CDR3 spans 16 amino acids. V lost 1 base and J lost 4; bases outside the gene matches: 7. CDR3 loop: CASSLGGTELNQPQHF. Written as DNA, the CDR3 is TGTGCCAGCAGCTTAGGAGGGACAGAACTTAATCAGCCCCAGCATTTT.

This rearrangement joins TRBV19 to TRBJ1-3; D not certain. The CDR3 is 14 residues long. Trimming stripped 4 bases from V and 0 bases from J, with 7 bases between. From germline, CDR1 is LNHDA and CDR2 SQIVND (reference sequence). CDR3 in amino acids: CASSTQRSGNTIYF. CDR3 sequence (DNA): TGTGCCAGTAGTACCCAACGCTCTGGAAACACCATATATTTT. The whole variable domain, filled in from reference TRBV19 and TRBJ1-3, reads DGGITQSPKYLFRKEGQNVTLSCEQNLNHDAMYWYRQDPGQGLRLIYYSQIVNDFQKGDIAEGYSVSREKKESFPLTVTSAQKNPTAFYLCASSTQRSGNTIYFGEGSWLTVV.

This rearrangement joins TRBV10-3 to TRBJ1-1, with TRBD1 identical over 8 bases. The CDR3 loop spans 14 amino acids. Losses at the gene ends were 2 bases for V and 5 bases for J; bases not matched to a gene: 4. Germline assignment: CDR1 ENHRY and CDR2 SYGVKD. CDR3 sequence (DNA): TGTGCCATCAGTGAGACAGGGGGGCGAACTGAAGCTTTCTTT. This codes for CAISETGGRTEAFF.

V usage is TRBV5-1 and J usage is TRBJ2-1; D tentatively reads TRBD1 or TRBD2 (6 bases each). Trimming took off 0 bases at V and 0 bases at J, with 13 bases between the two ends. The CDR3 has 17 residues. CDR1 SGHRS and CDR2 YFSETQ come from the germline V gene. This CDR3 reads CASSLAPGASSYNEQFF. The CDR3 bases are TGCGCCAGCAGCTTGGCCCCGGGGGCGAGCTCCTACAATGAGCAGTTCTTC.

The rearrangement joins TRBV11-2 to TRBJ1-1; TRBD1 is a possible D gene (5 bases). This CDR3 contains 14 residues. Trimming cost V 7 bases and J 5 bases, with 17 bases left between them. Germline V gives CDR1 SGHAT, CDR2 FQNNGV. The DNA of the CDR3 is TGTGCCAGCAATTTGGGGGGTTTGAGGACTGAAGCTTTCTTT. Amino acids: CASNLGGLRTEAFF.

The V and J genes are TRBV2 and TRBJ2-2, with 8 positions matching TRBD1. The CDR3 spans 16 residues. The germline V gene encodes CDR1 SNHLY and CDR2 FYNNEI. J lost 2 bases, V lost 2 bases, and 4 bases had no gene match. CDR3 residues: CASSEMAGGNTGELFF. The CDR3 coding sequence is TGTGCCAGCAGTGAAATGGCAGGGGGCAACACCGGGGAGCTGTTTTTT.

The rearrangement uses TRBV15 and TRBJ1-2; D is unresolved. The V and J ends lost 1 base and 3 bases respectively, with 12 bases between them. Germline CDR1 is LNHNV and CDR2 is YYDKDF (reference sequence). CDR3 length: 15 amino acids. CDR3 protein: CATSRAEGMYYGYTF. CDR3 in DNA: TGTGCCACCAGCAGAGCGGAGGGTATGTACTATGGCTACACCTTC.

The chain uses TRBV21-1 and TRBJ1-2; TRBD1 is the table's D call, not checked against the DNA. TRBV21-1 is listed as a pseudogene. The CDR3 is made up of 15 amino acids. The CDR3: CASSLRDRERLGYTF. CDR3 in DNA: TGTGCCAGCAGCCTGCGGGACAGGGAGAGACTTGGCTACACCTTC.

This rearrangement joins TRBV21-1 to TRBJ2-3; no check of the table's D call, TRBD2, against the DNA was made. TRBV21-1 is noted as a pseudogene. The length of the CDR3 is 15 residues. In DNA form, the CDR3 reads TGTGCCAGCGTCCATCCGAGCGCACCCACAGATACGCAGTATTTT. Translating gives CASVHPSAPTDTQYF.